In its sample, the clone carrying this T cell receptor (beta chain) was seen a few times. These data belong to a study of blood T cell repertoires in COVID-19. Study overall: Both acute and convalescent COVID-19 samples were obtained from the United States, Italy and Spain. Sources were T cells, B-cell-depleted T cells, or PBMCs; the material itself was cDNA or gDNA.

The repertoire was sequenced with immunoSEQ multiplex PCR; TCRdb's copy has only in-frame clones and lacks some. This table holds 150,000 to 200,000 clones, 80% found once. Germline assignment: CDR1 SGHNT and CDR2 YYREEE (reference sequence). Losses at the gene ends were 3 bases for V and 7 bases for J; bases not matched to a gene: 6. The CDR3 spans 17 residues. Two consecutive negative NP/OP PCR tests, clearance, or resolved symptoms defined Cohort 3 recovery. This receptor was taken from a middle-aged man who had recovered from COVID-19. The chain links TRBV5-4 to TRBJ2-2; 16 bases agree with TRBD2. Material for sequencing was PBMCs or T cells enriched from blood (not recorded which). The CDR3 reads CASSWGLAGGPNGELFF. Here the CDR3 DNA reads TGTGCCAGCAGCTGGGGACTAGCGGGGGGGCCGAACGGGGAGCTGTTTTTT.